One sample yielded the 9 T cell receptor beta chains listed below, sequenced in a study of cytomegalovirus exposure and HLA in healthy donors. The table came from immunoSEQ multiplex PCR; TCRdb's copy has only in-frame clones and leaves some out. The data contain about 110,000 clones, 70% to 90% of them singletons. What was sequenced was PBMCs. Receptor source: a woman under 40 in good health and CMV-seropositive.

The chain uses TRBV6-6 and TRBJ2-2; no definite D call. Per the germline V gene, CDR1 is MNHNY and CDR2 is SVGAGI (reference sequence). Trimming removed 5 bases at V and 0 bases at J, with 13 bases between. The length of the CDR3 is 16 residues. The CDR3 DNA is TGTGCCAGCAGTGGAGACTCTTCCCCGAACACCGGGGAGCTGTTTTTT. It yields the protein CASSGDSSPNTGELFF.

Of note for this clone: Its ends do not fully match the called genes, so a read error is possible. This rearrangement joins TRBV5-4 to TRBJ2-1, with 7 bases matching TRBD1. The CDR3 runs 14 residues. Germline V gene data show CDR1 as SGHNT and CDR2 as YYREEE (reference sequence). This chain's CDR3 is CASSRSDRNNERFF. The CDR3 DNA sequence: TGTGCCAGCAGCCGATCGGACAGGAACAATGAGCGGTTCTTC. Full variable domain (missing parts from reference TRBV5-4 and TRBJ2-1): ETGVTQSPTHLIKTRGQQVTLRCSSQSGHNTVSWYQQALGQGPQFIFQYYREEENGRGNFPPRFSGLQFPNYSSELNVNALELDDSALYLCASSRSDRNNERFFGPGTRLTVL.

This clone was picked up many times. V is TRBV20-1 and J is TRBJ1-2; D gene uncertain. Trimming left V 5 bases short and J 8 bases short, with 12 bases between. The CDR3 length is 11 residues. From germline, CDR1 is DFQATT and CDR2 SNEGSKA (reference sequence). The CDR3, as DNA: TGCAGTGCTCCCAGACTCTGGGGCTACACCTTC. Protein: CSAPRLWGYTF.

This clone turned up a few times. This chain uses TRBV10-2 with TRBJ2-7, with 11 bases lining up with TRBD1. The CDR3 runs to 15 residues. Unmatched junction bases numbered 1, after V lost 1 base and J lost 2 bases. Germline lookup yields CDR1 WSHSY and CDR2 SAAADI. The CDR3 protein is CASSEWGQGAYEQYF. Written as DNA, the CDR3 is TGCGCCAGCAGTGAGTGGGGACAGGGGGCCTACGAGCAGTACTTC.

The CDR3, as DNA: TGTGCCAGCAGCTTCCAAGCCGGTTCACCCCTCCACTTT. Translation gives CASSFQAGSPLHF. This chain uses TRBV5-6 with TRBJ1-6; D not resolved. Looked up from germline, CDR1 is SGHDT and CDR2 is YYEEEE. The CDR3 consists of 13 residues. V shed 2 bases and J shed 9 bases, with 9 bases lying between them.

This clone has only one observation. V and J are TRBV4-1 and TRBJ1-1; D is possibly TRBD1 (6 bases). With 2 bases removed from V and 11 bases from J, the gap between germline ends came to 15 bases. Germline loops: CDR1 MGHRA, CDR2 YSYEKL. The CDR3 spans 13 residues. The CDR3 protein is CASSQNRVDMAFF. CDR3 in DNA: TGCGCCAGCAGCCAAAACAGGGTAGATATGGCTTTCTTT.

The gene calls are TRBV12-5 and TRBJ2-6; D not resolved. The V gene's germline CDR1 is LGHNT and CDR2 FRNRAP. The V end lost 5 bases, the J end lost 3 bases, and 5 bases lay between the germline ends. The CDR3 has 13 amino acids. DNA for the CDR3: TGTGCTAGTGGTGACTTTGGGGCCAACGTCCTGACTTTC. As protein: CASGDFGANVLTF.

The chain's CDR3 is CASSQIPTAGGYTF. The CDR3 nucleotides are TGCGCCAGCAGCCAAATTCCCACAGCGGGGGGCTACACCTTC. The chain is built from TRBV4-1 and TRBJ1-2; D is undetermined. The V and J ends lost 2 bases and 8 bases respectively, with 15 bases between them. Germline V gene data show CDR1 as MGHRA and CDR2 as YSYEKL. The CDR3 totals 14 residues.

V is TRBV2 and J is TRBJ1-2; 7 nucleotides match TRBD1. The ends lost 4 bases at V and 8 bases at J; junction bases unmatched: 10. Germline lookup yields CDR1 SNHLY and CDR2 FYNNEI. The CDR3 sequence is 14 residues long. The CDR3 loop reads CASSGQGGGGGYTF. CDR3 nucleotide sequence: TGTGCCAGCAGTGGGCAGGGGGGCGGAGGAGGCTACACCTTC.